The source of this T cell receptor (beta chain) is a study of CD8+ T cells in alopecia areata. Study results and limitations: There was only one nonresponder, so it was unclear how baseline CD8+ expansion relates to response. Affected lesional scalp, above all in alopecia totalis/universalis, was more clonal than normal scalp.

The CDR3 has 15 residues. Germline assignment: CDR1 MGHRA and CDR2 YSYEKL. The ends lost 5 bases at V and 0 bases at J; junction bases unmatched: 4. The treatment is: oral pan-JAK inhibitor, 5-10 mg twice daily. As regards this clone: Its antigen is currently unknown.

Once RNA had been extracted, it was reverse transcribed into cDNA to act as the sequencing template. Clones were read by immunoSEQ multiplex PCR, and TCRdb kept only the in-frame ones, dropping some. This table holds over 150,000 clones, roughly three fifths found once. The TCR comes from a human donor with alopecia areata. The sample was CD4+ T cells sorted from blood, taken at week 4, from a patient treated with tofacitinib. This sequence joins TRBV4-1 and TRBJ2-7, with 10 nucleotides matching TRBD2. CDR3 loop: CASSGSGGGSYEQYF. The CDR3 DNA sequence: TGCGCCAGCAGCGGAAGCGGGGGGGGCTCCTACGAGCAGTACTTC.